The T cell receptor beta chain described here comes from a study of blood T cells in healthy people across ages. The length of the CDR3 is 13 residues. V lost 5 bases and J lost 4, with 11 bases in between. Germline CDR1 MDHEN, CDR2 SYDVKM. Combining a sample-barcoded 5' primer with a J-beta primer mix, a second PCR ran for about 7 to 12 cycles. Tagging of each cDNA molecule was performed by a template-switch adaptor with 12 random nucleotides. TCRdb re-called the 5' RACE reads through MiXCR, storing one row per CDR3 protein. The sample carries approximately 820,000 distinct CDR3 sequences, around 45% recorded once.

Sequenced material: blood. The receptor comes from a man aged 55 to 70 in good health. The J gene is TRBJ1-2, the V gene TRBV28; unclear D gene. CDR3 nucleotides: TGTGCCAGCAGTCCCTCCGTCGTCTATGGCTACACCTTC. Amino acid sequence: CASSPSVVYGYTF.